This T cell receptor beta chain was sequenced during a study of blood T cell repertoires in COVID-19. Germline values: CDR1 LNHDA, CDR2 SQIVND (reference sequence). This CDR3 contains 14 residues. V was clipped by 6 bases and J by 7 bases, with 15 bases between them. Measured with immunoSEQ multiplex PCR; TCRdb has only the in-frame clones, and not every one. The top ten hold about 10% of the sample, which has some 370,000 clones, about 90% seen once. The sequenced material came from peripheral blood. The chain joins TRBV19 to TRBJ1-4; D gene uncertain. The clonotype originates from a woman aged 25 to 39 with COVID-19, enrolled during active disease. CDR3 sequence (DNA): TGTGCCAGTAGGACCGCAGGTTCTGGTGAAAAACTGTTTTTT. Protein sequence: CASRTAGSGEKLFF.